The rows below give T cell receptor beta chains drawn from one sample of a study of neurological immune-mediated disorders. Each CDR3 protein gets one entry after TCRdb re-called the 5' RACE reads with MiXCR. Among 55,000 to 70,000 distinct CDR3 sequences, around 4.8% were seen once, and the ten largest hold less than 3.5%. Sequencing input: PBMCs. The receptors derive from a woman in her 50s with multiple sclerosis. CDR3s include the opening cysteine and the closing phenylalanine or tryptophan. The order of the fields is J gene, D gene, clone size, V gene, CDR3 DNA, CDR3 protein. A D gene is named only where the DNA matches it firmly. The listing skips clone size in some rows; elsewhere it reads once, few, many or a size class.

>TRBJ2-1|TRBD2|many|TRBV12-3/TRBV12-4
TGTGCCACAGGCGGGGGGTACAATGAGCAGTTCTTC
CATGGGYNEQFF
>TRBJ1-2|.|many|TRBV4-1
TGCGCCAGCAGCCAAGTGGCCCTATATGGCTACACCTTC
CASSQVALYGYTF
>TRBJ2-5|.|many|TRBV5-1
TGCGCCAGCAGCTTGGCGAGGGTCGGGGAGACCCAGTACTTC
CASSLARVGETQYF
>TRBJ2-1|TRBD2|many|TRBV12-3/TRBV12-4
TGTGCCAGCAGTTTACTGGCGGGGGTGGGAAACAATGAGCAGTTCTTC
CASSLLAGVGNNEQFF
>TRBJ2-1|.|many|TRBV29-1
TGCAGCGCGCAACTGGGGGTAGCCAATGAGCAGTTCTTC
CSAQLGVANEQFF
>TRBJ1-2|.|many|TRBV5-1
TGCGCCAGCAGAATGAGCGCTGAAGGCTACACCTTC
CASRMSAEGYTF
>TRBJ1-2|.|many|TRBV10-3
TGTGCCATCAGTGAGTTTTCCGGGACGCCTACACCAAGGGGCTACACCTTC
CAISEFSGTPTPRGYTF
>TRBJ2-5|.|many|TRBV6-5
TGTGCCAGCAGTTACGGGGAGACCCAGTACTTC
CASSYGETQYF
>TRBJ1-2|.|many|TRBV20-1
TGCAGTGCTAATCAAAACCGGGGAGGCTATGGCTACACCTTC
CSANQNRGGYGYTF
>TRBJ1-2|.|many|TRBV20-1
TGCAGTGCTAGAGAGTCGGCAGGGGTCGGCTACACCTTC
CSARESAGVGYTF
>TRBJ1-5|TRBD1|.|TRBV6-5
TGTGCCAGCAGTAAAGGGGGCGATTATCAGCCCCAGAATTTT
CASSKGGDYQPQNF
>TRBJ2-3|.|many|TRBV10-3
TGTGCCAGCGGACAGCTCACAGATACGCAGTATTTT
CASGQLTDTQYF
>TRBJ2-5|.|many|TRBV10-3
TGTGCCATCGGCCAAGAGACCCAGTACTTC
CAIGQETQYF
>TRBJ1-1|TRBD1|many|TRBV7-3
TGTGCCAGCAGCTCGAGGGACAGGGTTATTAGAGCGAACACTGAAGCTTTCTTT
CASSSRDRVIRANTEAFF
>TRBJ1-4|TRBD1|many|TRBV20-1
TGCAGTGCTAGAGATCCACAGGGGGCGGGTGAAAAACTGTTTTTT
CSARDPQGAGEKLFF
>TRBJ2-2|.|few|TRBV7-2
TGTGCCCTGCTCGGGCAGAACACCGGGGAGCTGTTTTTT
CALLGQNTGELFF
>TRBJ2-5|.|many|TRBV5-1
TGCGCCAGCAGCTTGTTTCCCCAAGAGACCCAGTACTTC
CASSLFPQETQYF
>TRBJ2-7|.|.|TRBV7-8
TGTGCCAGCAGCTTAGGTGGTTCGCGCTCCTACGAGCAGTACTTC
CASSLGGSRSYEQYF
>TRBJ2-5|TRBD2|many|TRBV20-1
TGCAGTGCAAGGGGACTAGCGGGGGCCGGAATTCAAGAGACCCAGTACTTC
CSARGLAGAGIQETQYF
>TRBJ2-2|.|many|TRBV7-8
TGTGCCAGCAGCTTAGTCTCGGGGCGGGGCACCGGGGAGCTGTTTTTT
CASSLVSGRGTGELFF
>TRBJ1-6|TRBD1|many|TRBV7-2
TGTGCCAGCAGCCAGAGCGGGACAGGGGGATCACCCCTCCACTTT
CASSQSGTGGSPLHF
>TRBJ1-2|.|many|TRBV27
TGTGCCAGCAGTTTTCTACCGCCCTATGGCTACACCTTC
CASSFLPPYGYTF
>TRBJ2-3|TRBD2|many|TRBV27
TGTGCCAGCAGTCTTATAGCGGGGGGAATAGATACGCAGTATTTT
CASSLIAGGIDTQYF
>TRBJ2-1|.|many|TRBV7-7
TGTGCTAGCAGCCCGGACGTGGACAATGAGCAGTTCTTC
CASSPDVDNEQFF
>TRBJ2-5|.|many|TRBV9
TGTGCCAGCAGCGCCCGGGACCTACAAGAGACCCAGTACTTC
CASSARDLQETQYF
>TRBJ1-5|.|few|TRBV20-1
TGCAGTGCTGGACAGTTTTATAGCAATCAGCCCCAGAATTTT
CSAGQFYSNQPQNF
>TRBJ2-1|TRBD2|many|TRBV6-5
TGTGCCAGCAGTACCGACGGGGGGGCCGAAGATGAGCAGTTCTTC
CASSTDGGAEDEQFF
>TRBJ2-3|.|many|TRBV6-5
TGTGCCAGCATGAGGGGGGGTTCTAGCACAGATACGCAGTATTTT
CASMRGGSSTDTQYF
>TRBJ2-1|TRBD1|.|TRBV7-2
TGTGCCAGCATCGGGACAGGGTGGGGCAATGAGCAGTTCTTC
CASIGTGWGNEQFF
>TRBJ1-5|.|many|TRBV6-2/TRBV6-3
TGTGCCAGCAGTTACGACCGGGACAAGCTCCAGCCCCAGCATTTT
CASSYDRDKLQPQHF
>TRBJ2-5|TRBD2|many|TRBV4-3
TGCGCCAGCAGCCAAGTCGCTAGCGGGGGCGGGACCCAGTACTTC
CASSQVASGGGTQYF
>TRBJ2-5|.|many|TRBV5-1
TGCGCCAGCAGCTTGGTAGTACAAGAGACCCAGTACTTC
CASSLVVQETQYF
>TRBJ2-2|.|few|TRBV6-2/TRBV6-3
TGTGCCAGCAGTTACCTTGACAGGAACACCGGGGAGCTGTTTTTT
CASSYLDRNTGELFF
>TRBJ2-1|.|many|TRBV20-1
TGCAGTGCTAGCTCGACGGTGGGGGACTCCTACAATGAGCAGTTCTTC
CSASSTVGDSYNEQFF
>TRBJ2-1|.|many|TRBV29-1
TGCAGCGTTGAGGTAGGGAATGAGCAGTTCTTC
CSVEVGNEQFF
>TRBJ1-2|.|many|TRBV12-3/TRBV12-4
TGTGCCAGCAGTCCGAATGACAAGGTTGGCTACACCTTC
CASSPNDKVGYTF
>TRBJ1-2|.|many|TRBV6-1
TGTGCCAGCAGTGAAGCGGTCAGTTTCTATGGCTACACCTTC
CASSEAVSFYGYTF
>TRBJ2-3|TRBD2|.|TRBV5-1
TGCGCCAGCAGCTCTAGCGGGTCAGGGGATACGCAGTATTTT
CASSSSGSGDTQYF
>TRBJ2-3|.|many|TRBV10-3
TGTGCCATAAGTCAGGGATCAGATACGCAGTATTTT
CAISQGSDTQYF
>TRBJ2-1|.|.|TRBV7-6
TGTGCCAGCAGCTTAGTAAGGTACAATGAGCAGTTCTTC
CASSLVRYNEQFF
>TRBJ2-7|.|many|TRBV7-2
TGTGCCAGCAGCGTGATTAGGGACGGATCCTACGAGCAGTACTTC
CASSVIRDGSYEQYF
>TRBJ2-3|.|many|TRBV29-1
TGCAGCGCTCTCTGGGGGACGGATACGCAGTATTTT
CSALWGTDTQYF
>TRBJ2-1|.|many|TRBV18
TGTGCCAGCTCGGCAGGGCCCTCAATGGGGCACAATGAGCAGTTCTTC
CASSAGPSMGHNEQFF
>TRBJ2-5|.|many|TRBV20-1
TGCAGTGCTGCAGGACCGACGGGAGAGACCCAGTACTTC
CSAAGPTGETQYF
>TRBJ1-1|.|many|TRBV12-3/TRBV12-4
TGTGCCAGCAGTTTGGCGGAGAACACTGAAGCTTTCTTT
CASSLAENTEAFF
>TRBJ2-6|TRBD1|many|TRBV10-3
TGTGCCATCAGAACGACAGGGAACTCTGGGGCCAACGTCCTGACTTTC
CAIRTTGNSGANVLTF
>TRBJ1-5|TRBD1|.|TRBV20-1
TGCAGTGCATCCGGGACAGGGGGCCAGCCCCAGCATTTT
CSASGTGGQPQHF
>TRBJ2-5|.|many|TRBV5-1
TGCGCCAGCAGCTTGATCGGGGCCCGGGAGACCCAGTACTTC
CASSLIGARETQYF
>TRBJ1-1|.|many|TRBV9
TGTGCCAGCAGCCCATTACGTTACGGGGAGACTGAAGCTTTCTTT
CASSPLRYGETEAFF
>TRBJ1-5|.|many|TRBV5-6
TGTGCCAGCAGCTCATGGGGCCAGAAGCCCCAGCATTTT
CASSSWGQKPQHF
>TRBJ2-3|TRBD2|many|TRBV20-1
TGCAGTGCTCCTTCCTCGACTAGCGGTAGCACAGATACGCAGTATTTT
CSAPSSTSGSTDTQYF
>TRBJ1-5|.|many|TRBV6-6
TGTGCCAGCAGTAAAGGGGGGAATCAGCCCCAGCATTTT
CASSKGGNQPQHF
>TRBJ2-1|.|many|TRBV7-8
TGTGCCAGCAGCTTAGCGCAAATGGGTATAAATCATGAGCAGTTCTTC
CASSLAQMGINHEQFF
>TRBJ1-3|.|many|TRBV12-5
TGTGCTAGTGGACTTGACGGAATCTCTGGAAACACCATATATTTT
CASGLDGISGNTIYF
>TRBJ1-6|.|many|TRBV3-1
TGTGCCAGCAGCCATCGGACAGCCTCCTATAATTCACCCCTCCACTTT
CASSHRTASYNSPLHF
>TRBJ2-1|.|many|TRBV20-1
TGCAGTGCTCCTCGAGCGGATTCCTACAATGAGCAGTTCTTC
CSAPRADSYNEQFF
>TRBJ2-1|.|many|TRBV7-2
TGTGCCAGCAGCTTAATAAGCAATGAGCAGTTCTTC
CASSLISNEQFF
>TRBJ2-7|.|many|TRBV3-1
TGTGCCAGCAGCCAGAAGCGGGTTCTTACCGAGCAGTACTTC
CASSQKRVLTEQYF
>TRBJ2-7|.|many|TRBV5-1
TGCGCCAGCAGCTTGGTTGGAGGTGATCAGTACGAGCAGTACTTC
CASSLVGGDQYEQYF